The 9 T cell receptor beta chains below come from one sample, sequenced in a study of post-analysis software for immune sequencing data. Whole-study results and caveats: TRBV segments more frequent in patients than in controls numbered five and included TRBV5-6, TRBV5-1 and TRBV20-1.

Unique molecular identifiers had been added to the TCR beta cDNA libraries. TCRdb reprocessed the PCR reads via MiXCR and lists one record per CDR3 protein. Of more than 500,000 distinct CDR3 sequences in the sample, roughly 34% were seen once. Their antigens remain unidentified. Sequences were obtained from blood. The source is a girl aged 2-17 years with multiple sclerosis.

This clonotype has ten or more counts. CDR3 nucleotides: TGTGCCAGCAGCAACTACCTCAATGAGCAGTTCTTC. Protein: CASSNYLNEQFF. The rearrangement links TRBV7-2 to TRBJ2-1; D call uncertain. Germline CDR1 SGHTA, CDR2 FQGNSA. V lost 5 bases and J lost 6, with 8 bases in between. The CDR3 has 12 amino acids.

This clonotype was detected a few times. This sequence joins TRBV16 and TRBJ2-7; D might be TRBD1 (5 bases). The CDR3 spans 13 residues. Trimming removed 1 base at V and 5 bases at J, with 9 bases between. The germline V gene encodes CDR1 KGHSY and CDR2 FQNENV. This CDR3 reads CASSQFGAHEQYF. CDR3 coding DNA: TGTGCCAGCAGCCAATTTGGGGCCCACGAGCAGTACTTC.

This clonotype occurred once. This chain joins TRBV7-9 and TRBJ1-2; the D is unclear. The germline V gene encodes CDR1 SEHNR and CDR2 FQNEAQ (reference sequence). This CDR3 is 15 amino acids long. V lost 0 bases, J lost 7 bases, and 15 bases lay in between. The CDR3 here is CASSLAEAGPSGYTF. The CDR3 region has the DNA TGTGCCAGCAGCTTAGCGGAGGCAGGACCTTCTGGCTACACCTTC.

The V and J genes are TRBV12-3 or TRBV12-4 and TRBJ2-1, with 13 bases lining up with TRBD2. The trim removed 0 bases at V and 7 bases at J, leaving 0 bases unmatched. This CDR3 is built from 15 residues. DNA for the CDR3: TGTGCCAGCAGTTTAGCGGGACTAGCGGGGAATGAGCAGTTCTTC. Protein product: CASSLAGLAGNEQFF.

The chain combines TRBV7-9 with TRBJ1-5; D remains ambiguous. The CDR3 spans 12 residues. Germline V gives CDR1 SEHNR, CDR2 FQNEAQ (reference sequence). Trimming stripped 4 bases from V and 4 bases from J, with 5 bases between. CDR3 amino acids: CASSWENQPQHF. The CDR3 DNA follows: TGTGCCAGCAGCTGGGAAAATCAGCCCCAGCATTTT.

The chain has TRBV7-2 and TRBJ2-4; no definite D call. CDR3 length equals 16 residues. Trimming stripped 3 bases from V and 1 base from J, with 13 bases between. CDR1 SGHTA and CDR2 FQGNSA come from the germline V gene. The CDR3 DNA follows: TGTGCCAGCAGCTTGGGTCCGACGGTGGCCAAAAACATTCAGTACTTC. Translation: CASSLGPTVAKNIQYF.

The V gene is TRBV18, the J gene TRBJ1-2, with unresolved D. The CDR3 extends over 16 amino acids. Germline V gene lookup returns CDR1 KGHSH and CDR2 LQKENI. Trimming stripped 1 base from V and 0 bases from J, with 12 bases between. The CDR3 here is CASSPLGETSNYGYTF. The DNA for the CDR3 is TGTGCCAGCTCACCACTAGGAGAAACTTCTAACTATGGCTACACCTTC.

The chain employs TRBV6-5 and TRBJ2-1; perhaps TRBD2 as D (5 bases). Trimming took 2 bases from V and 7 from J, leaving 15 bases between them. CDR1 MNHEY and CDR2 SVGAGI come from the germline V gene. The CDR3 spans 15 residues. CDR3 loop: CASSYLRGKDNEQFF. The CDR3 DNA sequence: TGTGCCAGCAGTTACCTCCGGGGAAAGGATAATGAGCAGTTCTTC.

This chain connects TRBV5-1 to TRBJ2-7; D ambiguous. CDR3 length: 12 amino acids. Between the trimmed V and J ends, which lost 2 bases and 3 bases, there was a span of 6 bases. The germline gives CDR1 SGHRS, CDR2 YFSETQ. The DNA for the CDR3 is TGCGCCAGCAGCTTAGACAACTACGAGCAGTACTTC. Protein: CASSLDNYEQYF.